This entry lists 5 T cell receptor beta chains sequenced from one sample in a study of OX40 agonist ivuxolimab in advanced cancers. Some clones are missing from TCRdb's copy, which holds only in-frame ones; the method was immunoSEQ multiplex PCR. Of over 35,000 clones listed, around 89% are singletons. The sequencing here drew on CD4+ or CD8+ T cells sorted from blood, taken in a trial of the OX40 agonist ivuxolimab. Receptors originate from an adult with an advanced solid tumor such as melanoma, head and neck, liver or kidney cancer.

The V gene is TRBV28, the J gene TRBJ2-5; tentative D call: TRBD2 (6 bases). V dropped 4 bases and J dropped 3 bases, with 15 bases sitting between them. Germline V gene lookup returns CDR1 MDHEN and CDR2 SYDVKM. CDR3 length equals 15 residues. DNA of the CDR3: TGTGCCAGCAGTTCCGGCGGGACGACTAAAGAGACCCAGTACTTC. Encoded protein: CASSSGGTTKETQYF.

This clone occurred once. The chain joins TRBV10-2 to TRBJ1-5, with unresolved D. The V gene's germline CDR1 is WSHSY and CDR2 SAAADI. Trimming stripped 2 bases from V and 4 bases from J, with 15 bases between. CDR3 length: 16 residues. CDR3 in amino acids: CASSELPMGSNQPQHF. CDR3 coding DNA: TGCGCCAGCAGTGAGCTTCCGATGGGGTCAAATCAGCCCCAGCATTTT.

The rearrangement links TRBV5-1 to TRBJ2-3, with TRBD2 matching over 7 bases. The CDR3 sequence is 14 residues long. The germline V gene encodes CDR1 SGHRS and CDR2 YFSETQ. The ends lost 2 bases at V and 4 bases at J; junction bases unmatched: 4. The DNA of the CDR3 is TGCGCCAGCAGCTTTCGGGGGGACTCAGATACGCAGTATTTT. Its protein is CASSFRGDSDTQYF.

This clone was observed a few times. The CDR3 DNA sequence: TGCGCCAGCAGTGGGAGACAGGTAGGGGAGCTGTTTTTT. Its protein product is CASSGRQVGELFF. The chain recombines TRBV10-1 with TRBJ2-2; maybe TRBD1 (6 bases). Germline V CDR1 and CDR2: WNHNN, SYGVQD (reference sequence). This CDR3 region has 13 residues. V shed 4 bases and J shed 8 bases, with 11 bases lying between them.

The CDR3 DNA is TGTGCCAGCAGCTTAGGACCCGATCTCTCATACGAGCAGTACTTC. Translation: CASSLGPDLSYEQYF. The chain couples TRBV7-6 to TRBJ2-7; D gene uncertain. CDR3 length equals 15 residues. Germline CDR1 is SGHVS and CDR2 is FNYEAQ. Trimming removed 1 base from V and 4 bases from J, with 14 bases in between.